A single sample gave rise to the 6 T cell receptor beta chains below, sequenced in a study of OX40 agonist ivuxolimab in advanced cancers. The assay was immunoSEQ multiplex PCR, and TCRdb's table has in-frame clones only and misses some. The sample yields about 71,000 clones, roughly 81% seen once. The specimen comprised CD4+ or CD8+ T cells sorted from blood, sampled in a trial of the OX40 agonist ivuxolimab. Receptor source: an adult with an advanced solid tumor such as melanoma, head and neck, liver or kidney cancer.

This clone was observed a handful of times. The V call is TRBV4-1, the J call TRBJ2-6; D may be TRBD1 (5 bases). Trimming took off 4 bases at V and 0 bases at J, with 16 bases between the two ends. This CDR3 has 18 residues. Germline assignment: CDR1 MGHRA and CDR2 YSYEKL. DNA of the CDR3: TGCGCCAGCAGCCCTCAGACAGTAACCCTCTCTGGGGCCAACGTCCTGACTTTC. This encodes CASSPQTVTLSGANVLTF.

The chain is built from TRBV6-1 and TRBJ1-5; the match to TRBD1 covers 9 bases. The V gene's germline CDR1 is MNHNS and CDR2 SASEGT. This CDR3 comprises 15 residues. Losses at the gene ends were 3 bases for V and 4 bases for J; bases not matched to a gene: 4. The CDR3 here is CASSEDRGGNQPQHF. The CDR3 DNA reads TGTGCCAGCAGTGAGGACAGGGGAGGAAATCAGCCCCAGCATTTT.

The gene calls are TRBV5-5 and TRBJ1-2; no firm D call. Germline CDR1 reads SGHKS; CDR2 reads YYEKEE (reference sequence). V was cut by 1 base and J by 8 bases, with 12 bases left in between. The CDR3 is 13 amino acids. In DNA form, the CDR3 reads TGTGCCAGCAGCTTGCCGGGGAGTCGAGGCTACACCTTC. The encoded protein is CASSLPGSRGYTF.

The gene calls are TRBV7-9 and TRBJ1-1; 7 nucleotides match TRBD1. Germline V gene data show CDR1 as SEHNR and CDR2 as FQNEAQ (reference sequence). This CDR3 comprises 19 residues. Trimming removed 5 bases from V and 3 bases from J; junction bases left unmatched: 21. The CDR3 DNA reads TGTGCCAGCAGCGCATGGATTGGACAGGCCAAAACTCGGGACACTGAAGCTTTCTTT. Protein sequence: CASSAWIGQAKTRDTEAFF.

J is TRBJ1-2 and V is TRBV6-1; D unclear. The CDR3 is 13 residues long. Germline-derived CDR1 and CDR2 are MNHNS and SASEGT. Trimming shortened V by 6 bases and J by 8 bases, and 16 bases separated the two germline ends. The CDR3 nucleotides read TGTGCCAGCAGACCAACCCCCCTGGGGGGCTACACCTTC. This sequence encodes CASRPTPLGGYTF.

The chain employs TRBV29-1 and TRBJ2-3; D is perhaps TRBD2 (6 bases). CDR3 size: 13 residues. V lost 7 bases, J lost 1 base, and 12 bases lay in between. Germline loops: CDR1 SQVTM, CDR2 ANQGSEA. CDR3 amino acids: CSGDSGGTDTQYF. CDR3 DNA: TGCAGCGGTGATAGCGGAGGCACAGATACGCAGTATTTT.